Below are 15 T cell receptor beta chains sequenced from a single sample in a study of blood T cell repertoires in COVID-19. Clones were read by immunoSEQ multiplex PCR, and TCRdb kept only the in-frame ones, dropping some. The sample shows fewer than 300,000 clones, around 81% of them seen only once. Material: peripheral blood. The receptors derive from a woman aged 55-75 years with active or convalescent COVID-19.

This clone was recorded only once. CDR3: CASSPTGTGNYGYTF. CDR3 DNA: TGTGCCAGCAGCCCCACCGGGACAGGGAACTATGGCTACACCTTC. The rearrangement joins TRBV7-3 to TRBJ1-2, with 9 bases aligning to TRBD1. Per germline, CDR1 SGHTA and CDR2 FQGTGA. The trim removed 5 bases at V and 2 bases at J, leaving 6 bases unmatched. The CDR3 sequence is 15 residues long.

The chain couples TRBV2 to TRBJ1-1; tentatively, D is TRBD1 (5 bases). V lost 6 bases to trimming and J lost 0 bases, with 14 bases between them. CDR1 is SNHLY, CDR2 FYNNEI, per germline. The CDR3 extends over 15 amino acids. This chain's CDR3 is CASSLGGRMNTEAFF. DNA of the CDR3: TGTGCCAGCAGCCTTGGGGGGAGGATGAACACTGAAGCTTTCTTT.

The chain carries TRBV9 and TRBJ1-2, with D unclear. From germline, CDR1 is SGDLS and CDR2 YYNGEE. The ends were cut back, 7 bases at V and 4 bases at J, with 17 bases in the middle. This CDR3 contains 14 residues. In DNA form, the CDR3 reads TGTGCCAGCTCGCCATACGGGGAGGGCTATGGCTACACCTTC. It codes for CASSPYGEGYGYTF. The full variable domain, its missing parts supplied by reference TRBV9 and TRBJ1-2, is DSGVTQTPKHLITATGQRVTLRCSPRSGDLSVYWYQQSLDQGLQFLIQYYNGEERAKGNILERFSAQQFPDLHSELNLSSLELGDSALYFCASSPYGEGYGYTFGSGTRLTVV.

The chain employs TRBV10-3 and TRBJ1-2; TRBD1 agrees at 9 bases. V lost 4 bases to trimming and J lost 8 bases; unmatched junction nucleotides: 8. Germline CDR1 and CDR2: ENHRY and SYGVKD. The CDR3 is 14 residues long. CDR3 DNA: TGTGCCATCAGTGCCGACAGGGGGTTAGGCGGCTACACCTTC. This sequence encodes CAISADRGLGGYTF.

The gene calls are TRBV10-1 and TRBJ1-3, with a tentative D call TRBD1 (5 bases). The germline gives CDR1 WNHNN, CDR2 SYGVQD (reference sequence). Between the trimmed V and J ends, which lost 2 bases and 0 bases, there was a span of 8 bases. CDR3 length: 15 amino acids. The DNA of the CDR3 is TGCGCCAGCAGTGAGGACAGAATCTCTGGAAACACCATATATTTT. Amino acid sequence: CASSEDRISGNTIYF.

The V call is TRBV6-1, the J call TRBJ2-6; D perhaps matches TRBD2 (6 bases). Deletions cut 3 bases from V and 0 bases from J, with 15 bases between. Germline V gives CDR1 MNHNS, CDR2 SASEGT. The CDR3 is made up of 18 amino acids. The CDR3 region has the DNA TGTGCCAGCAGTGAGCTCGGGGACTTTAGCTCTGGGGCCAACGTCCTGACTTTC. It encodes CASSELGDFSSGANVLTF.

The CDR3 nucleotides are TGTGCCAGCAGTAGGGGGAATTCACCCCTCCACTTT. This encodes CASSRGNSPLHF. The chain links TRBV27 to TRBJ1-6; tentative D call: TRBD1 (6 bases). CDR3 length: 12 amino acids. Germline CDR1 reads MNHEY; CDR2 reads SMNVEV (reference sequence). V was shortened by 5 bases and J by 7 bases, with 6 bases between the two germline ends.

This clone was found a few times. The chain is built from TRBV6-4 and TRBJ1-2, with D unclear. The CDR3 is 12 residues long. V lost 3 bases to trimming and J lost 4 bases, with 6 bases between them. The V gene's germline CDR1 is MRHNA and CDR2 SNTAGT. CDR3 DNA: TGTGCCAGCAGTGATAAAATCTATGGCTACACCTTC. Amino acids: CASSDKIYGYTF.

The V and J genes are TRBV27 and TRBJ2-7, with 8 bases aligning to TRBD1. The germline gives CDR1 MNHEY, CDR2 SMNVEV (reference sequence). This CDR3 region has 17 residues. V was clipped by 1 base and J by 2 bases; unmatched bases: 10. The CDR3 spells CASSLLGQVTPAYEQYF. DNA of the CDR3: TGTGCCAGCAGTTTATTGGGACAGGTGACACCTGCCTACGAGCAGTACTTC.

The chain couples TRBV11-2 to TRBJ1-6, with 7 nucleotides matching TRBD1. With 4 bases clipped from V and 6 bases from J, the junction kept 3 bases outside the gene matches. Germline V gene sequence: CDR1 SGHAT, CDR2 FQNNGV. CDR3 size: 14 residues. CDR3 sequence reads: CASSSGTVNSPLHF. The CDR3 DNA reads as TGTGCCAGCAGCTCCGGGACAGTTAATTCACCCCTCCACTTT. The whole variable domain, remainder taken from reference TRBV11-2 and TRBJ1-6, is EAGVAQSPRYKIIEKRQSVAFWCNPISGHATLYWYQQILGQGPKLLIQFQNNGVVDDSQLPKDRFSAERLKGVDSTLKIQPAKLEDSAVYLCASSSGTVNSPLHFGNGTRLTVT.

This chain connects TRBV20-1 to TRBJ2-7, with D uncertain. Trimming took off 6 bases at V and 2 bases at J, with 8 bases between the two ends. This CDR3 comprises 11 residues. CDR1 and CDR2 (germline): DFQATT, SNEGSKA (reference sequence). CDR3: CSAERTYEQYF. The CDR3 DNA is TGCAGTGCGGAGAGAACCTACGAGCAGTACTTC.

The rearrangement links TRBV11-3 to TRBJ2-7, with TRBD1 matching over 8 bases. The CDR3 is made up of 14 amino acids. Germline V lookup: CDR1 SGHNT, CDR2 YENEEA. Losses at the gene ends were 1 base for V and 5 bases for J; bases not matched to a gene: 4. The CDR3 is CASSLGAGGNEQYF. CDR3 sequence (DNA): TGTGCCAGCAGCTTAGGAGCAGGGGGCAACGAGCAGTACTTC.

V gene TRBV2 combines with J gene TRBJ1-5, with D tentatively TRBD1 (6 bases). Germline CDR1 SNHLY, CDR2 FYNNEI. The V and J ends lost 2 bases and 3 bases respectively, with 11 bases between them. This CDR3 spans 15 amino acids. CDR3 nucleotides: TGTGCCAGCAGTGAACAGAGGGGGAACAATCAGCCCCAGCATTTT. This sequence encodes CASSEQRGNNQPQHF.

The gene calls are TRBV27 and TRBJ1-2; 7 nucleotides match TRBD1. The CDR3 loop spans 13 amino acids. With V trimmed by 6 bases and J by 6 bases, 7 bases remained unmatched. Germline CDR1 is MNHEY and CDR2 is SMNVEV (reference sequence). CDR3 residues: CASSLTRGNGYTF. The CDR3 nucleotides read TGTGCCAGCAGCCTCACCAGGGGGAATGGCTACACCTTC.

The chain employs TRBV7-2 and TRBJ2-5; 7 bases agree with TRBD2. V shed 5 bases and J 4 bases; nucleotides not matched to a gene: 7. The germline CDR1 and CDR2 sequences are SGHTA and FQGNSA. This CDR3 is 14 amino acids long. The DNA of the CDR3 is TGTGCCAGCAGCGCTCGACTAGCCCCAGAGACCCAGTACTTC. It translates to CASSARLAPETQYF.